The clone carrying this T cell receptor (beta chain) was counted a few times. This entry is derived from a study of technical replicates of blood from several donors. Data came from immunoSEQ multiplex PCR; TCRdb stores just in-frame clones and leaves some out. Of 60,000 to 95,000 clones listed, roughly nine tenths are singletons. The CDR3 is 18 residues long. Unmatched junction bases numbered 13, after V lost 4 bases and J lost 4 bases. CDR1 and CDR2 from the germline V gene are SEHNR and FQNEAQ (reference sequence). This receptor was taken from a human donor in good health. Some clones in this sample may be carry-over from other donors' samples. Specimen: T cells isolated from PBMCs. This chain connects TRBV7-9 to TRBJ2-3; 11 bases fit TRBD2. DNA for the CDR3: TGTGCCAGCAGCTCGGGCCCAACTAGCGGGAGCAGCTCAGATACGCAGTATTTT. Residues: CASSSGPTSGSSSDTQYF.